Below, 5 T cell receptor beta chains from the same sample are listed, as sequenced in a study of technical replicates of blood from a few donors. The assay was immunoSEQ multiplex PCR, and TCRdb's table has in-frame clones only and misses some. The profile shows approximately 85,000 clones, roughly 94% of them singletons. The material sequenced was T cells isolated from PBMCs. All receptors derive from a human donor in good health.

The chain combines TRBV1 with TRBJ1-2; no check of the table's D call, TRBD1, against the DNA was made. TRBV1 constitutes a pseudogene. The CDR3 length is 17 residues. DNA for the CDR3: TGCACCAGCAGCCAAGAACTTTGGGACAGGGAAGAGCATGGCTACACCTTC. The encoded protein is CTSSQELWDREEHGYTF.

V gene TRBV19 combines with J gene TRBJ1-5; tentatively, D is TRBD1 (5 bases). The CDR3 has 14 amino acids. V was shortened by 5 bases and J by 0 bases, with 8 bases between the two germline ends. Germline values: CDR1 LNHDA, CDR2 SQIVND (reference sequence). The DNA for the CDR3 is TGTGCCAGTAGTCCGGGGGGTAGCAATCAGCCCCAGCATTTT. It codes for CASSPGGSNQPQHF.

The rearrangement uses TRBV4-1 and TRBJ1-5; D is uncertain. The V end lost 2 bases, the J end lost 4 bases, and 18 bases lay between the germline ends. There are 17 residues in the CDR3. CDR1 and CDR2 (germline): MGHRA, YSYEKL. The CDR3 protein is CASSQLARRGLNQPQHF. The CDR3 DNA reads TGCGCCAGCAGCCAATTGGCCCGGCGGGGATTAAATCAGCCCCAGCATTTT.

The chain joins TRBV2 to TRBJ1-1; D remains unclear. CDR1 is SNHLY and CDR2 is FYNNEI in the germline V gene. This CDR3 is 13 amino acids long. Trimming shortened V by 2 bases and J by 7 bases, and 11 bases separated the two germline ends. CDR3 in DNA: TGTGCCAGCAGTGAAACTGAGAAATATGAAGCTTTCTTT. Its translation is CASSETEKYEAFF.

This rearrangement joins TRBV6-1 to TRBJ2-7, with D tentatively TRBD1 (6 bases). Deletions cut 4 bases from V and 4 bases from J, with 11 bases between. Germline CDR1 MNHNS, CDR2 SASEGT. CDR3 size: 13 residues. The DNA of the CDR3 is TGTGCCAGCAGTGTACGGGACAAATACGAGCAGTACTTC. Translated, it gives CASSVRDKYEQYF.